These 21 T cell receptor beta chains were all obtained from the same sample, sequenced in a study of neurological immune-mediated disorders. TCRdb re-called the 5' RACE reads with MiXCR, one entry per CDR3 protein. The data hold about 80,000 distinct CDR3 sequences, with around 6% observed a single time. Time point specified: longitudinal time-point 2. What was sequenced was PBMCs. These receptors were obtained from a woman aged 60-75 years with multiple sclerosis.

This clonotype was found many times. The gene calls are TRBV29-1 and TRBJ2-3, with D perhaps TRBD2 (6 bases). The V and J ends lost 4 bases and 0 bases respectively, with 17 bases between them. This CDR3 has 16 amino acids. Germline-derived CDR1 and CDR2 are SQVTM and ANQGSEA. The DNA for the CDR3 is TGCAGCGTTGTAGGACCGACTAGGGGAAGCACAGATACGCAGTATTTT. It codes for CSVVGPTRGSTDTQYF.

This clonotype was counted ten times or more. V gene TRBV18 combines with J gene TRBJ1-1; tentatively, D is TRBD1 (6 bases). From germline, CDR1 is KGHSH and CDR2 LQKENI. V lost 2 bases, J lost 2 bases, and 15 bases lay in between. The CDR3 spans 16 residues. CDR3 sequence (DNA): TGTGCCAGCTCACCAAGGGTCTGGGGGCCCAACACTGAAGCTTTCTTT. It yields the protein CASSPRVWGPNTEAFF.

At least ten counts were recorded for this clonotype. The rearrangement joins TRBV5-6 to TRBJ2-2; the D call may be TRBD1 or TRBD2 (5 bases each). With 1 base removed from V and 4 bases from J, the gap between germline ends came to 11 bases. Germline CDR1 reads SGHDT; CDR2 reads YYEEEE. The CDR3 contains 15 residues. DNA of the CDR3: TGTGCCAGCAGCTTGTTCATCGGGACCACCGGGGAGCTGTTTTTT. Its translation: CASSLFIGTTGELFF.

This clonotype was seen at least ten times. The rearrangement links TRBV2 to TRBJ1-5; weak D call: TRBD1 (6 bases). This CDR3 has 18 residues. Germline assignment: CDR1 SNHLY and CDR2 FYNNEI. Between the trimmed V and J ends, which lost 6 bases and 0 bases, there was a span of 21 bases. The CDR3 nucleotides are TGTGCCAGCAGGAGGGGGGGGGTGTATGGATATAGCAATCAGCCCCAGCATTTT. This translates into CASRRGGVYGYSNQPQHF.

This clonotype was counted a few times. The chain recombines TRBV5-1 with TRBJ2-2; D is ambiguous. This CDR3 contains 13 residues. Germline CDR1 and CDR2: SGHRS and YFSETQ. V shed 1 base and J shed 4 bases, with 5 bases lying between them. The CDR3 DNA is TGCGCCAGCAGCTTGAGTATCACCGGGGAGCTGTTTTTT. Amino acid sequence: CASSLSITGELFF.

This clonotype has at least ten counts. The chain combines TRBV5-1 with TRBJ1-5, with D possibly being TRBD1 (6 bases). Trimming removed 4 bases at V and 0 bases at J, with 11 bases between. Germline CDR1 SGHRS, CDR2 YFSETQ. CDR3 length: 15 amino acids. The CDR3: CASSLQGNSNQPQHF. CDR3 DNA: TGCGCCAGCAGCCTACAGGGAAATAGCAATCAGCCCCAGCATTTT.

This clonotype showed up many times. The V and J genes are TRBV24-1 and TRBJ2-6; D is undetermined. V was pared by 3 bases and J by 2 bases, with 7 bases between. Looked up from germline, CDR1 is KGHDR and CDR2 is SFDVKD. CDR3 length: 15 amino acids. The CDR3 DNA follows: TGTGCCACCAGTGATGTTGCCGCTGGGGCCAACGTCCTGACTTTC. Its translation is CATSDVAAGANVLTF.

This clonotype was seen ten or more times. The chain employs TRBV11-1 and TRBJ2-5; D is uncertain. Germline V CDR1 and CDR2: SGHAT, FQDESV (reference sequence). The CDR3 contains 16 residues. Trimming took off 3 bases at V and 2 bases at J, with 16 bases between the two ends. CDR3: CASSFGDQYLQETQYF. The CDR3 bases are TGTGCCAGCAGCTTCGGAGATCAGTACTTACAAGAGACCCAGTACTTC.

This clonotype came up many times. The genes are TRBV15 and TRBJ2-6; the match to TRBD2 covers 9 bases. V shed 0 bases, J shed 0 bases, and the junction held 6 bases outside the gene matches. This CDR3 comprises 19 residues. Germline-derived CDR1 and CDR2 are LNHNV and YYDKDF (reference sequence). CDR3 region: CATSRDTLAGYSGANVLTF. The CDR3 DNA follows: TGTGCCACCAGCAGAGATACCCTAGCGGGGTACTCTGGGGCCAACGTCCTGACTTTC.

There are many counts of this clonotype. This chain uses TRBV20-1 with TRBJ2-5, with 8 bases lining up with TRBD2. Germline trimming cut 6 bases from V and 3 bases from J; bases unmatched to any gene: 12. Germline loops: CDR1 DFQATT, CDR2 SNEGSKA (reference sequence). The CDR3 runs 15 residues. CDR3 sequence: CSASPRGGREETQYF. Here the CDR3 DNA reads TGCAGTGCCAGCCCCCGCGGGGGGCGGGAAGAGACCCAGTACTTC.

This clonotype was seen ten or more times. This sequence joins TRBV9 and TRBJ1-2, with no clear D. V dropped 4 bases and J dropped 4 bases, with 17 bases sitting between them. In germline, CDR1 is SGDLS, CDR2 YYNGEE. The CDR3 contains 15 residues. The chain's CDR3 is CASSPGEGLIYGYTF. Here the CDR3 DNA reads TGTGCCAGCAGCCCCGGGGAAGGCTTGATCTATGGCTACACCTTC.

The chain carries TRBV12-3 or TRBV12-4 and TRBJ1-2; 7 bases map to TRBD1. V lost 4 bases to trimming and J lost 3 bases; unmatched junction nucleotides: 2. The CDR3 is 13 amino acids. The CDR3 DNA is TGTGCCAGCAGTTACAGGGGACACTATGGCTACACCTTC. Translation: CASSYRGHYGYTF.

This clonotype was recorded at least ten times. The chain employs TRBV6-6 and TRBJ1-5; tentative D call: TRBD1 (5 bases). Per the germline V gene, CDR1 is MNHNY and CDR2 is SVGAGI (reference sequence). The V gene lost 6 bases and the J gene lost 0 bases, with 18 bases spanning the gap. The CDR3 spans 17 residues. As DNA, the CDR3 is TGTGCCAGCAGACCCCTTAACCGGGACTCTAGCAATCAGCCCCAGCATTTT. Translation: CASRPLNRDSSNQPQHF.

Here the CDR3 reads CASSFQSSGNTIYF. In nucleotides, the CDR3 is TGTGCCAGCAGCTTCCAAAGCTCTGGAAACACCATATATTTT. This sequence joins TRBV11-2 and TRBJ1-3; D gene unclear. Looked up from germline, CDR1 is SGHAT and CDR2 is FQNNGV. This CDR3 comprises 14 residues. Between the trimmed V and J ends, which lost 3 bases and 0 bases, there was a span of 6 bases.

This clonotype has a count of ten or more. CDR3 DNA sequence: TGTGCCAGCAGTTTAGGGGTACTGCGCACTGAAGCTTTCTTT. This codes for CASSLGVLRTEAFF. The chain couples TRBV12-3 or TRBV12-4 to TRBJ1-1; D uncertain. This CDR3 is 14 amino acids long. The V end was cut by 1 base, the J end by 4 bases, with 10 bases between.

This clonotype was seen repeatedly, ten times or more. The chain employs TRBV7-8 and TRBJ1-5; 11 bases map to TRBD1. Germline V lookup: CDR1 SGHVS, CDR2 FQNEAQ. Germline trimming cut 4 bases from V and 8 bases from J; bases unmatched to any gene: 4. This CDR3 contains 14 residues. In nucleotides, the CDR3 is TGTGCCAGCAGCTCGGGACAGGGGGTAAAGCCCCAGCATTTT. It is translated as CASSSGQGVKPQHF.

This clonotype was picked up many times. The chain uses TRBV12-3 or TRBV12-4 and TRBJ2-1; TRBD2 agrees at 11 bases. V lost 0 bases, J lost 9 bases, and 7 bases stayed unmatched. CDR3 length equals 16 residues. The CDR3 bases are TGTGCCAGCAGTTTAGCGAGTAGCGGGGGGGCCCGTGAGCAGTTCTTC. Protein product: CASSLASSGGAREQFF.

This clonotype was seen many times. CDR3 nucleotide sequence: TGTGCCAGCAGCTACGGAAGAGGCGAGCAGTACTTC. Translated, it gives CASSYGRGEQYF. This rearrangement joins TRBV11-1 to TRBJ2-7; no clear D gene. Germline CDR1 SGHAT, CDR2 FQDESV (reference sequence). The V end lost 4 bases, the J end lost 6 bases, and 10 bases lay between the germline ends. The CDR3 loop spans 12 amino acids.

This clonotype was counted ten times or more. The V call is TRBV5-1, the J call TRBJ1-2; D is ambiguous. The V gene's germline CDR1 is SGHRS and CDR2 YFSETQ. Trimming took 0 bases from V and 8 from J, leaving 8 bases between them. The length of the CDR3 is 12 residues. The CDR3, as DNA: TGCGCCAGCAGCTTGGAAGGAGGCGGCTACACCTTC. The encoded protein is CASSLEGGGYTF.

Worth noting for this clonotype: One base away lies a much larger clone, so this may be a sequencing read error. This chain connects TRBV12-3 or TRBV12-4 to TRBJ2-7; D call uncertain. V gave up 3 bases and J gave up 7 bases, with 10 bases separating them. CDR3 size: 12 residues. The DNA for the CDR3 is TGTGCCAGCAGTTTGTGGGAAACTGAGCAGTACTTC. Translating gives CASSLWETEQYF.

This clonotype has at least ten counts. V is TRBV5-1 and J is TRBJ2-1; 11 nucleotides align to TRBD2. The V gene end was trimmed by 0 bases and the J gene end by 4 bases; junction bases not matched to a gene: 3. The CDR3 totals 16 residues. Looked up from germline, CDR1 is SGHRS and CDR2 is YFSETQ. The chain's CDR3 is CASSLDASGGYNEQFF. In DNA, the CDR3 is TGCGCCAGCAGCTTGGACGCTAGCGGGGGGTACAATGAGCAGTTCTTC.